The present entry profiles one T cell receptor (beta chain) with its context. The antigen is undetermined. Sequencing used immunoSEQ multiplex PCR; TCRdb keeps in-frame clones, though not all of them. The data hold 150,000 to 190,000 clones, with approximately 87% observed a single time. The data stem from a study of T cell responses to AZD1222 COVID-19 vaccine. Pooled in the analysis were second doses at about 4 or about 12 weeks. General study findings and limits: Just a handful of people given AZD1222 tested seropositive at baseline.

J lost 3 bases, V lost 5 bases, and 1 base had no gene match. CDR3 length: 13 residues. CDR1 is MDHEN, CDR2 SYDVKM, per germline. The chain joins TRBV28 to TRBJ2-7, with TRBD2 identical over 10 bases. The receptor was isolated from an adult who received the AZD1222 COVID-19 vaccine. Sequencing was performed on peripheral blood, taken 28 days after the second AZD1222 dose. DNA for the CDR3: TGTGCCAGCAGTCGACTAGCGGGCTACGAGCAGTACTTC. Protein sequence: CASSRLAGYEQYF. Drawing the rest from reference TRBV28 and TRBJ2-7, the complete variable domain is DVKVTQSSRYLVKRTGEKVFLECVQDMDHENMFWYRQDPGLGLRLIYFSYDVKMKEKGDIPEGYSVSREKKERFSLILESASTNQTSMYLCASSRLAGYEQYFGPGTRLTVT.